This T cell receptor (beta chain) was observed in a study of T cell repertoires in cytomegalovirus infection. Across the whole study: The public TCR beta signatures pointed to both CMV infection and matching HLA type.

Findings and caveats of the study: There were HLA-C-restricted CMV-specific TCR beta clonotypes dominating the ex vivo response.

TCRdb processed the reads anew with MiXCR; each CDR3 protein has one entry. The repertoire holds approximately 270,000 distinct CDR3 sequences, with about 20% as singletons. The CDR3 runs to 13 residues. Germline assignment: CDR1 SGHTA and CDR2 FQGNSA. Trimming shortened V by 5 bases and J by 2 bases, and 7 bases separated the two germline ends. This clonotype was seen at least ten times. Antigen: not known. V usage is TRBV7-2 and J usage is TRBJ2-1; D unclear. Sequencing was performed on cultured PBMCs, taken from culture after CMV antigen stimulation. The sequence was obtained from a human donor in good health (CMV status not recorded). Some clones in this sample may be carry-over from other donors' samples. The CDR3 nucleotides are TGTGCCAGCAGCCGCCGGGCCTACAATGAGCAGTTCTTC. It codes for CASSRRAYNEQFF. Based on the CDR3 plus reference TRBV7-2 and TRBJ2-1, the full variable domain is GAGVSQSPSNKVTEKGKDVELRCDPISGHTALYWYRQSLGQGLEFLIYFQGNSAPDKSGLPSDRFSAERTGGSVSTLTIQRTQQEDSAVYLCASSRRAYNEQFFGPGTRLTVL.